This T cell receptor beta chain was captured in a study of blood T cell repertoires in COVID-19. Clones were read by immunoSEQ multiplex PCR, and TCRdb kept only the in-frame ones, dropping some. In the table there are a few hundred thousand clones, under 95% of which are singletons. Across 20 to 25 US areas, participants ranged in age from about 18 to 90 years. The sample was PBMCs or T cells enriched from blood (not recorded which). The source of this sequence is a woman in her twenties or thirties who had recovered from COVID-19.

CDR3 residues: CASSLGHPNIQYF. CDR3 nucleotides: TGTGCCAGCAGCTTAGGACACCCCAACATTCAGTACTTC. The chain carries TRBV7-2 and TRBJ2-4; D is ambiguous. The V and J ends lost 1 base and 7 bases respectively, with 8 bases between them. There are 13 residues in the CDR3. The V gene's germline CDR1 is SGHTA and CDR2 FQGNSA. Full variable domain (outside the CDR3, taken from reference TRBV7-2 and TRBJ2-4): GAGVSQSPSNKVTEKGKDVELRCDPISGHTALYWYRQSLGQGLEFLIYFQGNSAPDKSGLPSDRFSAERTGGSVSTLTIQRTQQEDSAVYLCASSLGHPNIQYFGAGTRLSVL.